The T cell receptor (beta chain) under discussion was sequenced for a study of T cell responses to AZD1222 COVID-19 vaccine. Study-level background: Second-dose recipients at about 4 or about 12 weeks were treated as one pooled group. Study-wide results and limits: Along spike, vaccine-associated CD4 TCRs were found throughout, with dominance at 160-218 and 743-854. Most donors were white British and more were female, and clonal diversity was possibly underestimated. Without day 14 samples, only post-peak T cell repertoires were studied.

Repertoires were generated with immunoSEQ multiplex PCR, while TCRdb's copy carries only in-frame clones and drops some. This sample has approximately 120,000 clones, with roughly nine tenths found just once. CDR1 and CDR2 (germline): MDHEN, SYDVKM. The ends were cut back, 0 bases at V and 2 bases at J, with 7 bases in the middle. The CDR3 loop spans 14 amino acids. To note about this clone: Its antigen is not known.

Sequenced material: peripheral blood, taken on day 0 of AZD1222 vaccination. The TCR comes from an adult in good health. The rearrangement joins TRBV28 to TRBJ2-5; no firm D call. The CDR3: CASSLWGGQETQYF. The DNA of the CDR3 is TGTGCCAGCAGTTTATGGGGTGGGCAAGAGACCCAGTACTTC.